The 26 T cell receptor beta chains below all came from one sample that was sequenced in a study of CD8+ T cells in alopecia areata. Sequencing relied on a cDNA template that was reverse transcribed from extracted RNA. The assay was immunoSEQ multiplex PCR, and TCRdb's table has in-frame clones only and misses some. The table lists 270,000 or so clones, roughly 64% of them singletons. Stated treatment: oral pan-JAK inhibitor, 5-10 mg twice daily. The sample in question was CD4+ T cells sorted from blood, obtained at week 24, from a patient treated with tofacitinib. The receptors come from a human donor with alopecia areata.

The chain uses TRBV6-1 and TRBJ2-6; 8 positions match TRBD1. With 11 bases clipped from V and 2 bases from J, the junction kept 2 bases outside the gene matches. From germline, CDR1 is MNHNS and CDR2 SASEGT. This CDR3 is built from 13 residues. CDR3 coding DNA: TGTGCCTCAGGGGGCACTGGGGCCAACGTCCTGACTTTC. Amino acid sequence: CASGGTGANVLTF.

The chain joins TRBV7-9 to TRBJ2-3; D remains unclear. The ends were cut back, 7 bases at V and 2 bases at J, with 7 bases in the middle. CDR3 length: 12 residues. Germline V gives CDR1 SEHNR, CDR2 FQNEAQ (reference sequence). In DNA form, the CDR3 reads TGTGCCAGCACCCAGTCCACAGATACGCAGTATTTT. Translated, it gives CASTQSTDTQYF.

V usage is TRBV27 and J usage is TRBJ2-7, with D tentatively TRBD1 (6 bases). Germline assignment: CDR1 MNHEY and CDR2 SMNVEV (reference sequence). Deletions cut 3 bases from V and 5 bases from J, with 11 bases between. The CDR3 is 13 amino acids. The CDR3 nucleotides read TGTGCCAGCAGTTTCACAGGGACCAACGAGCAGTACTTC. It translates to CASSFTGTNEQYF.

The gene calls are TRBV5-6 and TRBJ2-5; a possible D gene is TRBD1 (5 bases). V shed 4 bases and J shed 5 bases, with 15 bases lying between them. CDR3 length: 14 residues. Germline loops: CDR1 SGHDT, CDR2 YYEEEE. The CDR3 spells CASSLTQGEETQYF. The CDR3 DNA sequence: TGTGCCAGCAGCCTGACCCAGGGTGAGGAGACCCAGTACTTC.

Written as DNA, the CDR3 is TGCGCCAGCAGCTCCGTACAGGGAGCCGGGGAGCTGTTTTTT. It translates to CASSSVQGAGELFF. The chain carries TRBV4-1 and TRBJ2-2, with D perhaps TRBD1 (6 bases). Germline V gene data show CDR1 as MGHRA and CDR2 as YSYEKL. Trimming took off 5 bases at V and 6 bases at J, with 13 bases between the two ends. This CDR3 has 14 amino acids.

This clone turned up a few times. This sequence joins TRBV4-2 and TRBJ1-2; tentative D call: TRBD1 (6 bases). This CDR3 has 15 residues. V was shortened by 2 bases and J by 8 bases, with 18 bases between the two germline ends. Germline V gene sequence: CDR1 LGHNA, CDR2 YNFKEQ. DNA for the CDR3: TGTGCCAGCAGCCAAAGGGAACAGGGAAATGACGGCTACACCTTC. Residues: CASSQREQGNDGYTF.

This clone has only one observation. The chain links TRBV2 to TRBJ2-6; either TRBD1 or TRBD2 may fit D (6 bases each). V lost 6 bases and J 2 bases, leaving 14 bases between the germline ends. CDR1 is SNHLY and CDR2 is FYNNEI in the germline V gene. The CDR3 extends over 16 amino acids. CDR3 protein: CASRGGPGAGANVLTF. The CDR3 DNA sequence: TGTGCCAGCAGGGGGGGCCCAGGAGCTGGGGCCAACGTCCTGACTTTC. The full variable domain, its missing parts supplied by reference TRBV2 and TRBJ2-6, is EPEVTQTPSHQVTQMGQEVILRCVPISNHLYFYWYRQILGQKVEFLVSFYNNEISEKSEIFDDQFSVERPDGSNFTLKIRSTKLEDSAMYFCASRGGPGAGANVLTFGAGSRLTVL.

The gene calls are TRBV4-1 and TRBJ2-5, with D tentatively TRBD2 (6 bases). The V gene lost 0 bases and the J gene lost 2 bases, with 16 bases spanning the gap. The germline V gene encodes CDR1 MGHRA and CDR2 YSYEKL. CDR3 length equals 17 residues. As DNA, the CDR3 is TGCGCCAGCAGCCAAGACGCTGGGGGGACTTCACAAGAGACCCAGTACTTC. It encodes CASSQDAGGTSQETQYF.

The CDR3 sequence: CASSYSTGHEQYF. CDR3 sequence (DNA): TGTGCCAGCAGTTATTCGACAGGGCACGAGCAGTACTTC. The chain carries TRBV6-5 and TRBJ2-7, with TRBD1 matching over 7 bases. V trimming: 3 bases; J trimming: 5 bases; junction bases outside the gene matches: 4. CDR3 size: 13 residues. CDR1 and CDR2 from the germline V gene are MNHEY and SVGAGI.

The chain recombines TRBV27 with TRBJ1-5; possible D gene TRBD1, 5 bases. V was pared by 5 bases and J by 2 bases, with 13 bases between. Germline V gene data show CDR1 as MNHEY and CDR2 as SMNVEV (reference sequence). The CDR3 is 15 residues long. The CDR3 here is CASSHQGTGNQPQHF. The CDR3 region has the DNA TGTGCCAGCAGTCACCAGGGTACAGGCAATCAGCCCCAGCATTTT.

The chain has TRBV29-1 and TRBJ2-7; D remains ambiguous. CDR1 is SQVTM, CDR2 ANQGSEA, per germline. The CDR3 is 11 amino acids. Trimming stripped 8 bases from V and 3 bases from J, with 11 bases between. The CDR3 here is CSYRRDYEQYF. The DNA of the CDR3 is TGCAGCTACCGAAGGGACTACGAGCAGTACTTC.

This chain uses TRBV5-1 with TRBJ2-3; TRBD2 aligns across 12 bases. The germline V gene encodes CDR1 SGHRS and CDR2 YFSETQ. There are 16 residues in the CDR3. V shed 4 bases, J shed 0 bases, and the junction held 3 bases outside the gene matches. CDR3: CASSQGTSGSTDTQYF. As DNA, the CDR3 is TGCGCCAGCAGCCAAGGGACTAGCGGGAGCACAGATACGCAGTATTTT.

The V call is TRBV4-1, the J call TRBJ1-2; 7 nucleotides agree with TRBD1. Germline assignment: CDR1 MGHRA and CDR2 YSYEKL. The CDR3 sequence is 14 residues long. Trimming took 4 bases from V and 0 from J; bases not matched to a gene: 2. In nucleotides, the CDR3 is TGCGCCAGCAGCCCGGGACAGACTAACTATGGCTACACCTTC. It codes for CASSPGQTNYGYTF.

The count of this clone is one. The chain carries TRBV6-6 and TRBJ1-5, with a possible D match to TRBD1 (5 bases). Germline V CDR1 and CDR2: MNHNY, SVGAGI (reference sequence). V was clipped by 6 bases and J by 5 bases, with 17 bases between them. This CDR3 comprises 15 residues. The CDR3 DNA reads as TGTGCCAGCAGCTTACTTCCAGGGCGTGATCAGCCCCAGCATTTT. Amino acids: CASSLLPGRDQPQHF.

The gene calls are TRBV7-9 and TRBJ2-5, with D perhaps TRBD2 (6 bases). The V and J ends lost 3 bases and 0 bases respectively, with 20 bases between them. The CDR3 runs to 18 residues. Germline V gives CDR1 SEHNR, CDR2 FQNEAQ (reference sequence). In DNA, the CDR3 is TGTGCCAGCAGCTTTACCTATGGAGGGGCTCAGCACCAAGAGACCCAGTACTTC. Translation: CASSFTYGGAQHQETQYF.

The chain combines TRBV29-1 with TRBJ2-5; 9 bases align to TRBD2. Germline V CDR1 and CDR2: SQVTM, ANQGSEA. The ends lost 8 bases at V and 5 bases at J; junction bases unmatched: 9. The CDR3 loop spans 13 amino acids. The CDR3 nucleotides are TGCAGCTTCAGAGCGGGGGGCGGGGAGACCCAGTACTTC. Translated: CSFRAGGGETQYF.

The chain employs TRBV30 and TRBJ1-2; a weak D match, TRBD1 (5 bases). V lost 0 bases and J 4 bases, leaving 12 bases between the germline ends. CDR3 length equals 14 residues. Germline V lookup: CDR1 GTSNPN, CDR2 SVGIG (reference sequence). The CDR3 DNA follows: TGTGCCTGGAGTGTCACGGGGGAGTCCTATGGCTACACCTTC. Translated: CAWSVTGESYGYTF. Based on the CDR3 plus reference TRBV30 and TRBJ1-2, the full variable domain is SQTIHQWPATLVQPVGSPLSLECTVEGTSNPNLYWYRQAAGRGLQLLFYSVGIGQISSEVPQNLSASRPQDRQFILSSKKLLLSDSGFYLCAWSVTGESYGYTFGSGTRLTVV.

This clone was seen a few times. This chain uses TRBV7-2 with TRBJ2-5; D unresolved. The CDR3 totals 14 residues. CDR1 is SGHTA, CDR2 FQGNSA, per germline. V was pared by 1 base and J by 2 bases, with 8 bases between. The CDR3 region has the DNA TGTGCCAGCAGCTTAGGTTTTCAGCAAGAGACCCAGTACTTC. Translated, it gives CASSLGFQQETQYF.

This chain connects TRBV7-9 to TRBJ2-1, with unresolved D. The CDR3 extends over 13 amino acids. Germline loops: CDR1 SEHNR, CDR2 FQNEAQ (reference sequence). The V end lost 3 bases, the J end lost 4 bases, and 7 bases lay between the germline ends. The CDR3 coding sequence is TGTGCCAGCAGCTTGACCGGGTACAATGAGCAGTTCTTC. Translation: CASSLTGYNEQFF.

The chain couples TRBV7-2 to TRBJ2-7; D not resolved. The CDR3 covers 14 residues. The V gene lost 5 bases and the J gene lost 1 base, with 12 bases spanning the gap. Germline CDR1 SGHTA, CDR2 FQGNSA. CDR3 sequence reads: CASSPGTVSYEQYF. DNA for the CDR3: TGTGCCAGCAGCCCAGGCACGGTTTCCTACGAGCAGTACTTC.

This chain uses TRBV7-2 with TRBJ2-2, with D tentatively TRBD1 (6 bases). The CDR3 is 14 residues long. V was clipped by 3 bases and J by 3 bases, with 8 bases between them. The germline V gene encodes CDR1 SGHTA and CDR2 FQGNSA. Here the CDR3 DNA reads TGTGCCAGCAGCTTGGGACAACACACCGGGGAGCTGTTTTTT. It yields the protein CASSLGQHTGELFF.

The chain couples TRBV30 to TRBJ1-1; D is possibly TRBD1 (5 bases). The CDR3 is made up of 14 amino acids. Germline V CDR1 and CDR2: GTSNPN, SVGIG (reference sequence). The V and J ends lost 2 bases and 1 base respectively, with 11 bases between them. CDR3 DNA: TGTGCCTGGAGTAACCTGGGACCGAACACTGAAGCTTTCTTT. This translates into CAWSNLGPNTEAFF.

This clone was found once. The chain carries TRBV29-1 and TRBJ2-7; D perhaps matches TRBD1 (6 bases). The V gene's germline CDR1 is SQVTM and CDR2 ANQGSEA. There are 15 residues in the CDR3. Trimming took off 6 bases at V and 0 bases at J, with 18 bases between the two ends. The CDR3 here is CSVGAPSGVSYEQYF. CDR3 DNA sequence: TGCAGCGTGGGGGCCCCCTCAGGGGTCTCCTACGAGCAGTACTTC.

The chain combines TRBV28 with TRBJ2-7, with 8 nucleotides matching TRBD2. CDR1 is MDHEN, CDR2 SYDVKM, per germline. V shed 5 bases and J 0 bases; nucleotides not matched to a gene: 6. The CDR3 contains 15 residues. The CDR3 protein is CASSELAGFSYEQYF. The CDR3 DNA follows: TGTGCCAGCAGTGAGTTAGCGGGGTTCTCCTACGAGCAGTACTTC.

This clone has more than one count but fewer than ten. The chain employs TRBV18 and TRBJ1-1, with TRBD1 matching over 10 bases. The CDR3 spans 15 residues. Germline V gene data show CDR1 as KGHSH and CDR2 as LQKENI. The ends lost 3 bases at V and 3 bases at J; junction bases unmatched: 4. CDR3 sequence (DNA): TGTGCCAGCTCACCTCGGACAGGGGGTGACACTGAAGCTTTCTTT. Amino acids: CASSPRTGGDTEAFF.

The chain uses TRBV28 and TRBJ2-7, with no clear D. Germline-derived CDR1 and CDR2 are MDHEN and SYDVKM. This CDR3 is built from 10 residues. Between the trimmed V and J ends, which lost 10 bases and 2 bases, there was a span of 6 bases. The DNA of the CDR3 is TGTGCCACGGTGGCCTACGAGCAGTACTTC. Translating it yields CATVAYEQYF.